This TCR beta chain was captured in a study of cytomegalovirus exposure and HLA in healthy donors. V lost 10 bases to trimming and J lost 1 base, with 15 bases between them. The CDR3 length is 14 residues. CDR1 and CDR2 (germline): SGHTA, FQGTGA. Primers included in the PCR were 60 Vbeta and 13 Jbeta primers. Produced via immunoSEQ multiplex PCR; TCRdb's table is partial and in-frame only. The sample holds around 200,000 clones, about 85% seen once. Sequencing input: PBMCs. The chain joins TRBV7-3 to TRBJ2-3, with TRBD2 as a possible D gene (5 bases). This TCR was recovered from a man aged 45 to 65 in good health and CMV-seronegative. The CDR3 here is CANSRRLGTDTQYF. The CDR3 DNA sequence: TGTGCCAATTCTAGGAGGCTCGGCACAGATACGCAGTATTTT.